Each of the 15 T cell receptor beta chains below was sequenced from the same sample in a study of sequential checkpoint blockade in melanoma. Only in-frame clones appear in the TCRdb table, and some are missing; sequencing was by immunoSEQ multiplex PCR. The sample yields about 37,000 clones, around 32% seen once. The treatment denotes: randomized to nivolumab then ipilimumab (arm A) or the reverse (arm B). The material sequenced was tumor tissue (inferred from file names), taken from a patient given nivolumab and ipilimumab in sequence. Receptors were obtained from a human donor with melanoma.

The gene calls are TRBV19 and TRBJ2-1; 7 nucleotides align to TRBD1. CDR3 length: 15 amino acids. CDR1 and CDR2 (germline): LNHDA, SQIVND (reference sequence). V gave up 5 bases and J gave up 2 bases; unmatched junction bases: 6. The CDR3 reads CASSRKGQTYNEQFF. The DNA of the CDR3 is TGTGCCAGTAGTCGAAAGGGACAGACCTACAATGAGCAGTTCTTC. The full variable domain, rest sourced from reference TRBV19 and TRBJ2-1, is DGGITQSPKYLFRKEGQNVTLSCEQNLNHDAMYWYRQDPGQGLRLIYYSQIVNDFQKGDIAEGYSVSREKKESFPLTVTSAQKNPTAFYLCASSRKGQTYNEQFFGPGTRLTVL.

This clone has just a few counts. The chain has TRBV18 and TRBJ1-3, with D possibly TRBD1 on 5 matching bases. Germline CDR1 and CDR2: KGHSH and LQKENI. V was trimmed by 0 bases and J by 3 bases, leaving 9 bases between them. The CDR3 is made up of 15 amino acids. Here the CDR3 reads CASSPPLTVGNTIYF. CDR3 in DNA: TGTGCCAGCTCACCACCGCTGACAGTTGGAAACACCATATATTTT.

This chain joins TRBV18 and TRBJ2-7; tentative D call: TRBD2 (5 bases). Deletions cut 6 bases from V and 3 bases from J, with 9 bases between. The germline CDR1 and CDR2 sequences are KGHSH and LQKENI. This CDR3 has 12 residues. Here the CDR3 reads CASSREDYEQYF. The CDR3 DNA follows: TGTGCCAGCTCCCGGGAAGACTACGAGCAGTACTTC.

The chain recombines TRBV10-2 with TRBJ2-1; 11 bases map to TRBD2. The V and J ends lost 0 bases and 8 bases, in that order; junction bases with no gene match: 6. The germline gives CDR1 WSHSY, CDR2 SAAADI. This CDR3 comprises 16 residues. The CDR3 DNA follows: TGCGCCAGCAGTGAGTCGATAGCGGGGGGGCTGGATGAGCAGTTCTTC. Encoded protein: CASSESIAGGLDEQFF.

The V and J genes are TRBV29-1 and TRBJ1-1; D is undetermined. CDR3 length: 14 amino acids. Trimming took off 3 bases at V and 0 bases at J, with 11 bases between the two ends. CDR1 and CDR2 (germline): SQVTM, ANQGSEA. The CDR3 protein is CSVDTMALNTEAFF. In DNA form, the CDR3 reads TGCAGCGTTGATACGATGGCACTGAACACTGAAGCTTTCTTT. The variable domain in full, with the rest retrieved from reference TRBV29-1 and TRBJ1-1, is SAVISQKPSRDICQRGTSLTIQCQVDSQVTMMFWYRQQPGQSLTLIATANQGSEATYESGFVIDKFPISRPNLTFSTLTVSNMSPEDSSIYLCSVDTMALNTEAFFGQGTRLTVV.

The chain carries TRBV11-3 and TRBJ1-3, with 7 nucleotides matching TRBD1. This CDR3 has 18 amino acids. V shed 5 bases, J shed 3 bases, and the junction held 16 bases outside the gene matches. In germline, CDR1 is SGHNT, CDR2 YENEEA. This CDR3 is CASSRGPEQGLVGNTIYF. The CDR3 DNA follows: TGTGCCAGCAGCCGGGGCCCCGAACAGGGGTTGGTTGGAAACACCATATATTTT.

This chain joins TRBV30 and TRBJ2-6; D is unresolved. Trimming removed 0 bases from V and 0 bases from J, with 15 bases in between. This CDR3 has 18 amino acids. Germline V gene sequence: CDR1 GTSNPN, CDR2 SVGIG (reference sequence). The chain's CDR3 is CAWSVQKFVGSGANVLTF. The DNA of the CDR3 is TGTGCCTGGAGTGTACAAAAGTTCGTCGGCTCTGGGGCCAACGTCCTGACTTTC.

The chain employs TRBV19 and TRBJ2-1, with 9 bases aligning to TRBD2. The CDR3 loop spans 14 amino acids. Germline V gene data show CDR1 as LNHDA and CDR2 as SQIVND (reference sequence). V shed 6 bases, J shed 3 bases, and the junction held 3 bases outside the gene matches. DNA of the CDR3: TGTGCCAGTAGGGGTAGCGGGAGCTACAATGAGCAGTTCTTC. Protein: CASRGSGSYNEQFF.

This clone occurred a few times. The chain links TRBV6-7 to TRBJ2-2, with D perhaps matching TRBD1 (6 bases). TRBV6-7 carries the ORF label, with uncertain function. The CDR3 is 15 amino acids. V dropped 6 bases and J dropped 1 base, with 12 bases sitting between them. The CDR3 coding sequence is TGTGCCAGCAGCGAACTAGGGGGGAACACCGGGGAGCTGTTTTTT. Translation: CASSELGGNTGELFF.

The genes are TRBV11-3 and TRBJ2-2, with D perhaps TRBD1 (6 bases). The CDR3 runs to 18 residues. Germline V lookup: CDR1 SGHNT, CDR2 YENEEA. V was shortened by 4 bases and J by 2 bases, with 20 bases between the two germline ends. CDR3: CASSSITDSLINTGELFF. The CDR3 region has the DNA TGTGCCAGCAGCTCCATAACGGACAGCCTGATCAACACCGGGGAGCTGTTTTTT. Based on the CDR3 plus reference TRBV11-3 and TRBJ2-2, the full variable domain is EAGVVQSPRYKIIEKKQPVAFWCNPISGHNTLYWYLQNLGQGPELLIRYENEEAVDDSQLPKDRFSAERLKGVDSTLKIQPAELGDSAVYLCASSSITDSLINTGELFFGEGSRLTVL.

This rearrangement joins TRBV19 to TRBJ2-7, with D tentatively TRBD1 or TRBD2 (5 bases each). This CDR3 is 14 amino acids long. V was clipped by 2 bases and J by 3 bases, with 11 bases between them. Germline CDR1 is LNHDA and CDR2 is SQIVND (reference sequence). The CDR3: CASSIRGPIYEQYF. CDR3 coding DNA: TGTGCCAGTAGTATAAGGGGACCGATCTACGAGCAGTACTTC.

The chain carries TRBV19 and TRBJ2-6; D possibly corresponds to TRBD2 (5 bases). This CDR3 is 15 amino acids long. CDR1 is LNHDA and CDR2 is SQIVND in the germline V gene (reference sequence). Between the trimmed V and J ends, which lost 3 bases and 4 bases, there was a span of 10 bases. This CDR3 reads CASSIRTAGANVLTF. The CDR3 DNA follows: TGTGCCAGTAGTATCCGGACTGCCGGGGCCAACGTCCTGACTTTC.

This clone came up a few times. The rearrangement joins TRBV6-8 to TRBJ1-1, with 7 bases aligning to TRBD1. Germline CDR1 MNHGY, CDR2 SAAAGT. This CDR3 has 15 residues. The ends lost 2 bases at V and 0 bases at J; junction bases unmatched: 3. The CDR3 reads CASSYDRVLNTEAFF. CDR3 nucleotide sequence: TGTGCCAGCAGTTACGACAGGGTTTTGAACACTGAAGCTTTCTTT.

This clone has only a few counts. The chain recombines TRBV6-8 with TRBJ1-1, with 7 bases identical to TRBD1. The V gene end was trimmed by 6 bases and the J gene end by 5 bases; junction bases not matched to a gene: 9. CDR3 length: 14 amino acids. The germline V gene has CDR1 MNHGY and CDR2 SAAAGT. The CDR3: CASSPRGRGTEAFF. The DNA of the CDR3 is TGTGCCAGCAGCCCGAGGGGGCGCGGTACTGAAGCTTTCTTT.

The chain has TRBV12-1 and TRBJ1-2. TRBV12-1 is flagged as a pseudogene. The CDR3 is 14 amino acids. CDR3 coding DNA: TGTGCCAGTCCCCCCCCCAGACTCAACTATGGCTACACCTTC. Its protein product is CASPPPRLNYGYTF.